This T cell receptor (beta chain) appears in the sequencing data of a study of blood T cell repertoires in COVID-19. On the study more broadly: The study drew acute and convalescent COVID-19 samples from the United States, Italy and Spain. The cDNA or gDNA used as material had been derived from T cells, B-cell-depleted T cells, or PBMCs.

V was shortened by 0 bases and J by 4 bases, with 9 bases between the two germline ends. From germline, CDR1 is SGHTA and CDR2 FQGNSA. There are 14 residues in the CDR3. Concerning this clone: Additional DNA sequences in this sample encode the identical CDR3.

Original methodology: Estimated nucleated cell counts came from reference gene primer amplification. Clones were read by immunoSEQ multiplex PCR, and TCRdb kept only the in-frame ones, dropping some. V and J calls and clone size are given by that table; D and trimming were obtained from the DNA. This table holds about 120,000 clones, 71% found once. Specimen: peripheral blood. This TCR came from a human donor with acute or convalescent COVID-19. The donor label of this sample is uncertain. V and J are TRBV7-2 and TRBJ2-5, with D perhaps matching TRBD2 (7 bases). In DNA, the CDR3 is TGTGCCAGCAGCTTAGCAGGGGGGGGAGAGACCCAGTACTTC. Its protein product is CASSLAGGGETQYF.